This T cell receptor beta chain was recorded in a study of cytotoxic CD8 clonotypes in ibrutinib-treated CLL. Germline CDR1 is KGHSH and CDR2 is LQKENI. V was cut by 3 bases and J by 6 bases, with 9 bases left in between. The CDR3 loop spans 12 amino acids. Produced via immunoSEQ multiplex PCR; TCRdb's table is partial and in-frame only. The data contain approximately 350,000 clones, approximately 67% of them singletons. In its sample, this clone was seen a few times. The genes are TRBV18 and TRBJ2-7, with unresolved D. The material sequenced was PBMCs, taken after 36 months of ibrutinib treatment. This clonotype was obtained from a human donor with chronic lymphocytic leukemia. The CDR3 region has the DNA TGTGCCAGCTCACCCCTAGGTGGCGAGCAGTACTTC. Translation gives CASSPLGGEQYF.